Below are 21 T cell receptor beta chains sequenced from a single sample in a study of shared clonotypes between healthy human individuals. The assay was immunoSEQ multiplex PCR, and TCRdb's table has in-frame clones only and misses some. The sample includes roughly 500,000 clones, around 79% seen only once; the top ten take 13%. Sequencing was done on a sample of PBMCs. Source of these receptors: a woman in her forties in good health. Some clones in this sample may be carry-over from other donors' samples.

The CDR3 nucleotides read TGTGCCAGCAGCCCTCGTAGGACAGGCACAGATACGCAGTATTTT. As protein: CASSPRRTGTDTQYF. This sequence joins TRBV7-9 and TRBJ2-3, with D perhaps matching TRBD1 (6 bases). The germline gives CDR1 SEHNR, CDR2 FQNEAQ (reference sequence). The V end was cut by 5 bases, the J end by 1 base, with 13 bases between. There are 15 residues in the CDR3.

This rearrangement joins TRBV20-1 to TRBJ2-2; D is unclear. CDR1 is DFQATT, CDR2 SNEGSKA, per germline (reference sequence). V lost 0 bases and J 6 bases, leaving 2 bases between the germline ends. CDR3 length: 11 amino acids. The CDR3 region has the DNA TGCAGTGCTAGAGATTCCGGGGAGCTGTTTTTT. Its protein is CSARDSGELFF.

J is TRBJ2-2 and V is TRBV5-4; D call uncertain. Germline V gives CDR1 SGHNT, CDR2 YYREEE (reference sequence). The CDR3 length is 15 residues. The ends were cut back, 3 bases at V and 0 bases at J, with 9 bases in the middle. CDR3 protein: CASSSEVANTGELFF. CDR3 bases: TGTGCCAGCAGCTCCGAAGTCGCGAACACCGGGGAGCTGTTTTTT.

The V and J genes are TRBV5-1 and TRBJ2-3; perhaps D is TRBD1 or TRBD2 (5 bases each). This CDR3 spans 15 amino acids. V lost 2 bases and J lost 3, with 13 bases in between. Per germline, CDR1 SGHRS and CDR2 YFSETQ. The CDR3 nucleotides read TGCGCCAGCAGCTTCGGACGAGGGGTAACAGATACGCAGTATTTT. It yields the protein CASSFGRGVTDTQYF. Together with reference TRBV5-1 and TRBJ2-3, the CDR3 gives the full variable domain: KAGVTQTPRYLIKTRGQQVTLSCSPISGHRSVSWYQQTPGQGLQFLFEYFSETQRNKGNFPGRFSGRQFSNSRSEMNVSTLELGDSALYLCASSFGRGVTDTQYFGPGTRLTVL.

The rearrangement links TRBV28 to TRBJ1-4, with D unclear. Germline CDR1 MDHEN, CDR2 SYDVKM. This CDR3 contains 16 residues. The V end lost 5 bases, the J end lost 0 bases, and 13 bases lay between the germline ends. CDR3 sequence (DNA): TGTGCCAGCAGTCCCTCTCGAGGAGCAACTAATGAAAAACTGTTTTTT. Translation: CASSPSRGATNEKLFF.

This clone has a count of ten or more. The rearrangement joins TRBV19 to TRBJ2-7; perhaps TRBD1 as D (6 bases). V lost 5 bases and J lost 0, with 14 bases in between. This CDR3 spans 15 amino acids. The germline V gene has CDR1 LNHDA and CDR2 SQIVND (reference sequence). CDR3 residues: CASSSLSDSSYEQYF. CDR3 nucleotide sequence: TGTGCCAGTAGTTCCCTGTCGGACAGCTCCTACGAGCAGTACTTC.

About this clone: In the same sample, other DNA sequences code for this CDR3. The rearrangement uses TRBV9 and TRBJ2-1, with 8 bases lining up with TRBD2. The CDR3 extends over 15 amino acids. The germline gives CDR1 SGDLS, CDR2 YYNGEE. After removal of 3 bases from V and 0 bases from J, the junction contained 2 bases not matched to a gene. Here the CDR3 reads CASSASGSSYNEQFF. In nucleotides, the CDR3 is TGTGCCAGCAGCGCCAGCGGGAGCTCCTACAATGAGCAGTTCTTC.

The V call is TRBV2, the J call TRBJ1-2, with D possibly being TRBD1 (6 bases). The CDR3 spans 15 residues. Germline CDR1 is SNHLY and CDR2 is FYNNEI. Between the trimmed V and J ends, which lost 4 bases and 4 bases, there was a span of 16 bases. This CDR3 reads CASSVSQGIVYGYTF. The CDR3 DNA reads TGTGCCAGCAGTGTGAGCCAGGGGATTGTCTATGGCTACACCTTC. Full variable domain (rest looked up from reference TRBV2 and TRBJ1-2): EPEVTQTPSHQVTQMGQEVILRCVPISNHLYFYWYRQILGQKVEFLVSFYNNEISEKSEIFDDQFSVERPDGSNFTLKIRSTKLEDSAMYFCASSVSQGIVYGYTFGSGTRLTVV.

This chain connects TRBV11-1 to TRBJ2-1, with D perhaps TRBD2 (5 bases). CDR1 and CDR2 from the germline V gene are SGHAT and FQDESV (reference sequence). This CDR3 region has 14 residues. Between the trimmed V and J ends, which lost 1 base and 10 bases, there was a span of 14 bases. CDR3 DNA sequence: TGTGCCAGCAGCTTAGGACGAGGAGGAAGGGAGCAGTTCTTC. This gives the protein CASSLGRGGREQFF.

The V and J genes are TRBV6-1 and TRBJ2-1; 9 bases fit TRBD2. CDR3 size: 15 residues. The V segment lost 6 bases and the J segment 7 bases; nucleotides outside the gene matches: 10. Germline CDR1 reads MNHNS; CDR2 reads SASEGT. The CDR3: CASRVLSGSRNEQFF. CDR3 nucleotide sequence: TGTGCCAGCAGAGTACTTAGCGGGAGTAGGAATGAGCAGTTCTTC.

The genes are TRBV6-5 and TRBJ2-7, with 14 bases aligning to TRBD2. The CDR3 totals 14 residues. The V and J ends lost 6 bases and 7 bases, in that order; junction bases with no gene match: 5. CDR1 and CDR2 from the germline V gene are MNHEY and SVGAGI. The CDR3 is CASRKGLAGVEQYF. In DNA, the CDR3 is TGTGCCAGCAGGAAGGGACTAGCGGGAGTTGAGCAGTACTTC.

This rearrangement joins TRBV7-2 to TRBJ1-4; D is ambiguous. CDR1 is SGHTA and CDR2 is FQGNSA in the germline V gene. The CDR3 is made up of 16 amino acids. V was trimmed by 0 bases and J by 11 bases, leaving 19 bases between them. For the CDR3, the DNA is TGTGCCAGCAGCTTAGCAACCTGGAACGGGTATCGGAAACTGTTTTTT. Its translation: CASSLATWNGYRKLFF.

This clone occurred a few times. The V call is TRBV9, the J call TRBJ2-7; TRBD2 matches 8 bases. Germline CDR1 reads SGDLS; CDR2 reads YYNGEE. Losses at the gene ends were 2 bases for V and 1 base for J; bases not matched to a gene: 5. CDR3 size: 15 residues. The CDR3 protein is CASSVSGTRSYEQYF. The CDR3 coding sequence is TGTGCCAGCAGCGTTTCCGGGACTAGATCCTACGAGCAGTACTTC.

This rearrangement joins TRBV6-6 to TRBJ2-1; 7 bases match TRBD2. CDR1 MNHNY and CDR2 SVGAGI come from the germline V gene (reference sequence). After removal of 9 bases from V and 7 bases from J, the junction contained 12 bases not matched to a gene. The length of the CDR3 is 14 residues. The CDR3 region is CASGTRDYWNEQFF. CDR3 bases: TGTGCCAGTGGAACCCGGGACTATTGGAATGAGCAGTTCTTC.

The chain links TRBV5-1 to TRBJ2-5; 7 bases align to TRBD1. This CDR3 contains 14 residues. The J segment lost 0 bases and the V segment lost 7 bases, leaving 6 bases of the junction unmatched. Per the germline V gene, CDR1 is SGHRS and CDR2 is YFSETQ. The CDR3 loop reads CASAGTANQETQYF. The DNA of the CDR3 is TGCGCCAGCGCCGGGACAGCAAACCAAGAGACCCAGTACTTC.

J is TRBJ2-7 and V is TRBV4-2; D is perhaps TRBD2 (5 bases). CDR1 and CDR2 (germline): LGHNA, YNFKEQ. V was trimmed by 2 bases and J by 3 bases, leaving 17 bases between them. This CDR3 comprises 16 residues. Here the CDR3 DNA reads TGTGCCAGCAGCCAAAGGTTCCGGGAAAGGAACTACGAGCAGTACTTC. It yields the protein CASSQRFRERNYEQYF.

This clone was seen a few times. V gene TRBV4-1 combines with J gene TRBJ2-5; no clear D. Germline assignment: CDR1 MGHRA and CDR2 YSYEKL. V lost 1 base and J 3 bases, leaving 12 bases between the germline ends. This CDR3 is built from 15 residues. CDR3 sequence reads: CASSQVQSLKETQYF. Written as DNA, the CDR3 is TGCGCCAGCAGCCAAGTTCAATCGCTGAAAGAGACCCAGTACTTC.

The chain is built from TRBV29-1 and TRBJ2-1, with D hard to call. The CDR3 contains 13 residues. Germline assignment: CDR1 SQVTM and CDR2 ANQGSEA. V lost 3 bases and J 4 bases, leaving 10 bases between the germline ends. The CDR3 nucleotides are TGCAGCGTTGAGGCCGGGCCTTACAATGAGCAGTTCTTC. Translating it yields CSVEAGPYNEQFF.

The V gene is TRBV14, the J gene TRBJ2-3; D is uncertain. Trimming stripped 5 bases from V and 0 bases from J, with 6 bases between. CDR3 length equals 13 residues. Per the germline V gene, CDR1 is SGHDN and CDR2 is FVKESK. DNA of the CDR3: TGTGCCAGCAGCGGCGGCAGCACAGATACGCAGTATTTT. As protein: CASSGGSTDTQYF.

The chain joins TRBV7-2 to TRBJ2-3, with D perhaps TRBD1 or TRBD2 (5 bases each). Germline CDR1 SGHTA, CDR2 FQGNSA. Trimming removed 5 bases from V and 2 bases from J, with 26 bases in between. This CDR3 has 19 residues. The DNA for the CDR3 is TGTGCCAGCAGCCGAAACTTGGGGGTTCAGGGCCTACTCACAGATACGCAGTATTTT. It codes for CASSRNLGVQGLLTDTQYF. Using reference TRBV7-2 and TRBJ2-3 for the parts outside the CDR3, the full variable domain is GAGVSQSPSNKVTEKGKDVELRCDPISGHTALYWYRQSLGQGLEFLIYFQGNSAPDKSGLPSDRFSAERTGGSVSTLTIQRTQQEDSAVYLCASSRNLGVQGLLTDTQYFGPGTRLTVL.

V is TRBV11-3 and J is TRBJ2-6; 16 positions match TRBD2. The trim removed 8 bases at V and 4 bases at J, leaving 11 bases unmatched. Looked up from germline, CDR1 is SGHNT and CDR2 is YENEEA. This CDR3 is 19 amino acids long. The CDR3 region is CASSPGLAGGPGGANVLTF. The CDR3 nucleotides are TGTGCCAGCTCACCGGGACTAGCGGGAGGGCCGGGCGGGGCCAACGTCCTGACTTTC.